This TCR beta chain is from a study of T cell responses to AZD1222 COVID-19 vaccine. Notes on the study in general: Donors were chiefly white British, with a greater number of females, and clonal diversity was perhaps underestimated. Among spike-specific TCRs, nearly half reportedly target unmutated variant regions. Compared with day 0, the breadth and depth of the Spike-specific TCR repertoire rose significantly after two doses of AZD1222. Dominant at 160-218 and 743-854, vaccine-associated CD4 TCRs also spanned spike.

About this clone itself: The antigen remains undetermined.

Clones were read by immunoSEQ multiplex PCR, and TCRdb kept only the in-frame ones, dropping some. The sample yields about 100,000 clones, about nine tenths seen once. Sequenced material: peripheral blood, taken 28 days after the second dose of the MenACWY control vaccine. The receptor's source is an adult who received the MenACWY meningococcal vaccine as a control.

In DNA form, the CDR3 reads TGTGCCAGCAGTCGCCCTGTCCGGGACAGGGGTATAAGCGAGCAGTACTTC. It is translated as CASSRPVRDRGISEQYF. The V and J genes are TRBV28 and TRBJ2-7; 10 bases match TRBD1. V shed 5 bases, J shed 6 bases, and the junction held 16 bases outside the gene matches. The CDR3 totals 17 residues. Germline V lookup: CDR1 MDHEN, CDR2 SYDVKM.